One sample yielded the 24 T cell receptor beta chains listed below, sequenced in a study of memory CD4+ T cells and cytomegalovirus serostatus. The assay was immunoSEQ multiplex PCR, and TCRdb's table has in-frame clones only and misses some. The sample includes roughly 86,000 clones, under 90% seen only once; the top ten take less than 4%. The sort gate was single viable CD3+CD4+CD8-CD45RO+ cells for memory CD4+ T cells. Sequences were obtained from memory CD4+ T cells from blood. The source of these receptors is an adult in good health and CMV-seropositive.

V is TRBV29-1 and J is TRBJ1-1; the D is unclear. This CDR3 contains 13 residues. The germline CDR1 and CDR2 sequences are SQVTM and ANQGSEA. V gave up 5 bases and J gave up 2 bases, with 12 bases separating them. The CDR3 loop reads CSVRHRSNTEAFF. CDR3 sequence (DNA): TGCAGCGTTCGACATAGGTCCAACACTGAAGCTTTCTTT.

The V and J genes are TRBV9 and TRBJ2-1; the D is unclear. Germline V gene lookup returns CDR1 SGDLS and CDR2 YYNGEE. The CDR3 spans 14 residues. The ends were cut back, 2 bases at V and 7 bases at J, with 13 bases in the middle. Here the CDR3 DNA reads TGTGCCAGCAGCGTCTCGGCTACCCCTAATGAGCAGTTCTTC. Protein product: CASSVSATPNEQFF.

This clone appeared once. CDR3 amino acids: CAWRSPMRAVYGYTF. The CDR3 DNA reads as TGTGCCTGGAGGTCACCTATGAGGGCTGTCTATGGCTACACCTTC. The chain is built from TRBV30 and TRBJ1-2; D gene unclear. V shed 3 bases and J shed 4 bases, with 18 bases lying between them. This CDR3 has 15 residues. Germline V lookup: CDR1 GTSNPN, CDR2 SVGIG (reference sequence).

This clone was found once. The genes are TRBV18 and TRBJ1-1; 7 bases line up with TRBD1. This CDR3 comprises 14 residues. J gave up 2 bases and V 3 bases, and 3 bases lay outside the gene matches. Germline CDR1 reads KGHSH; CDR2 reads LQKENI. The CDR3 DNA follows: TGTGCCAGCTCACCGGGACAGTCAAACACTGAAGCTTTCTTT. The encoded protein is CASSPGQSNTEAFF.

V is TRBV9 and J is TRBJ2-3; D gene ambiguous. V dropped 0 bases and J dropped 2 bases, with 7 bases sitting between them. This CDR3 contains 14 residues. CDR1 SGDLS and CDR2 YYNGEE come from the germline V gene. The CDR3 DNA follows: TGTGCCAGCAGCGTAGCACCTGCCACAGATACGCAGTATTTT. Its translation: CASSVAPATDTQYF.

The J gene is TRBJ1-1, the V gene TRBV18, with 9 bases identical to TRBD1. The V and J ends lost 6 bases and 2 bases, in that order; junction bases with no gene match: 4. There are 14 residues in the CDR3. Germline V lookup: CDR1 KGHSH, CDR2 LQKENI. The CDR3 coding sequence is TGTGCCAGCTCGGGACAGGGAGGTAACACTGAAGCTTTCTTT. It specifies CASSGQGGNTEAFF.

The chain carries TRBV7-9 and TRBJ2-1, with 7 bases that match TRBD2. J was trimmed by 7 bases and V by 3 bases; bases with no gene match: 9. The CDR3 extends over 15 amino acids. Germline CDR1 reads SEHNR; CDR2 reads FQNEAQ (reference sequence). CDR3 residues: CASSFSASGLNEQFF. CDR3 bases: TGTGCCAGCAGCTTTTCGGCTAGCGGACTAAATGAGCAGTTCTTC.

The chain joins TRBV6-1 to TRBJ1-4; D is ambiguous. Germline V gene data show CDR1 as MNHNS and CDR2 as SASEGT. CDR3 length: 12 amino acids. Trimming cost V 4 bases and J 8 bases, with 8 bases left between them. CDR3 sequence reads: CASSARKEKLFF. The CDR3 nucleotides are TGTGCCAGCAGTGCTAGGAAGGAAAAACTGTTTTTT.

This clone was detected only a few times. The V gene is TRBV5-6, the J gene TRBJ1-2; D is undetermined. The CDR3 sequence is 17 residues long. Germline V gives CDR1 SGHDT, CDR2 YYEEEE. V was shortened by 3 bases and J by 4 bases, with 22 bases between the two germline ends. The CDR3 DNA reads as TGTGCCAGCAGCTCATTTCCCCTAAACTCCGGCACCTATGGCTACACCTTC. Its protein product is CASSSFPLNSGTYGYTF.

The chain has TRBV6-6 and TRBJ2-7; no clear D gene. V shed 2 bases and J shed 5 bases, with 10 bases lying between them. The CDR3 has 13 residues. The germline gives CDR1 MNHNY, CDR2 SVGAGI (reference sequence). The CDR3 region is CASSYPSVDEQYF. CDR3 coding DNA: TGTGCCAGCAGTTACCCTAGTGTAGACGAGCAGTACTTC.

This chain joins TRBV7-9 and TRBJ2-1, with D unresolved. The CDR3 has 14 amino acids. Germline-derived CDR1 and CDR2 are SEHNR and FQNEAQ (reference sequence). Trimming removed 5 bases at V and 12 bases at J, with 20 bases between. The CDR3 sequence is CASSEVSILGVQFF. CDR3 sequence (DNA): TGTGCCAGCAGCGAGGTCAGTATCCTGGGTGTGCAGTTCTTC.

The DNA for the CDR3 is TGTGCCAGCTCACCTCCGGGTCCACACCCCAACGAGCAGTACTTC. Residues: CASSPPGPHPNEQYF. This chain uses TRBV18 with TRBJ2-7; D uncertain. CDR1 is KGHSH, CDR2 LQKENI, per germline. The CDR3 covers 15 residues. The germline V and J ends were trimmed by 3 bases and 5 bases, with 17 bases remaining between them.

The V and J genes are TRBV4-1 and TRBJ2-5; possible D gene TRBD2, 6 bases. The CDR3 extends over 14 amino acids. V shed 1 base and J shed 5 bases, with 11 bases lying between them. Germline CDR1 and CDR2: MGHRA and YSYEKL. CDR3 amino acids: CASSQVGGLETQYF. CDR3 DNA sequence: TGCGCCAGCAGCCAAGTGGGGGGTCTGGAGACCCAGTACTTC.

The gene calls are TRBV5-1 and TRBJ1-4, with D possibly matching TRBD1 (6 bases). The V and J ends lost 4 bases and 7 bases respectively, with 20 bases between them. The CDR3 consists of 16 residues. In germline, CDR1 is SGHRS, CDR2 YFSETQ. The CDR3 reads CASSLATGTAGEKLFF. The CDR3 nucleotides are TGCGCCAGCAGCCTCGCCACAGGGACGGCCGGTGAAAAACTGTTTTTT.

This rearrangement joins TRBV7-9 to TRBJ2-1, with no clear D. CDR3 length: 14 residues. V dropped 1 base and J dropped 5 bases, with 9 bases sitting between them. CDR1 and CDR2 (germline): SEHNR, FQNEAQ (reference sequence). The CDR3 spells CASSLGGTDNEQFF. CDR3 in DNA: TGTGCCAGCAGCTTAGGTGGCACCGACAATGAGCAGTTCTTC.

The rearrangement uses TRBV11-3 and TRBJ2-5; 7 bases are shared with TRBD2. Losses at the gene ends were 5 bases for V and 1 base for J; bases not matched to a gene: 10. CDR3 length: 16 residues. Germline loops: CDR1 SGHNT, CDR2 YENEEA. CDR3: CASSRGRAGSQETQYF. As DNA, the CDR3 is TGTGCCAGCAGCCGGGGGAGAGCGGGAAGCCAAGAGACCCAGTACTTC. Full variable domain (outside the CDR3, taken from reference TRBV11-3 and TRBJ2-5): EAGVVQSPRYKIIEKKQPVAFWCNPISGHNTLYWYLQNLGQGPELLIRYENEEAVDDSQLPKDRFSAERLKGVDSTLKIQPAELGDSAVYLCASSRGRAGSQETQYFGPGTRLLVL.

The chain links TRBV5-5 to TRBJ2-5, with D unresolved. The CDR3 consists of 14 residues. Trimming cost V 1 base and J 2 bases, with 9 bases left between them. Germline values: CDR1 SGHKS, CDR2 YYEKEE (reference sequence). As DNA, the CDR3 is TGTGCCAGCAGCTTGAGGGCAGATCAAGAGACCCAGTACTTC. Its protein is CASSLRADQETQYF.

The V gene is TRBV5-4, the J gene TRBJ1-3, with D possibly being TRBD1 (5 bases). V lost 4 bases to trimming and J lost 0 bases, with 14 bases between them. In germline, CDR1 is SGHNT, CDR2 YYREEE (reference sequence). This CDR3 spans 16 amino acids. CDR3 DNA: TGTGCCAGCAGCCCGGGGCAGGCTAACTCTGGAAACACCATATATTTT. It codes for CASSPGQANSGNTIYF.

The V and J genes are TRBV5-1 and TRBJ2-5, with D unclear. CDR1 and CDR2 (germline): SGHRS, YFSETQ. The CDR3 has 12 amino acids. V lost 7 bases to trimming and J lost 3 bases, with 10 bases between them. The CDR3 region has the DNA TGCGCCAGCTCCCGGAGAGAAGAGACCCAGTACTTC. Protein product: CASSRREETQYF.

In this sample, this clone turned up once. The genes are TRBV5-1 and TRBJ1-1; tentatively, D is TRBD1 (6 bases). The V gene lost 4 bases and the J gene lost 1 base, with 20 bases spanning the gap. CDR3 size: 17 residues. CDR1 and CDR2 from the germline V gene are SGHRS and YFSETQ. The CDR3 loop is CASSPEGGHLRNTEAFF. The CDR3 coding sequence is TGCGCCAGCAGCCCGGAAGGGGGACACCTTAGGAACACTGAAGCTTTCTTT.

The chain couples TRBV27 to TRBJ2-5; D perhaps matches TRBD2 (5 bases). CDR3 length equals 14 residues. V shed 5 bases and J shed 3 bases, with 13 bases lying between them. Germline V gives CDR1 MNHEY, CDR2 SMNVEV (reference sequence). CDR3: CASSPRMGEETQYF. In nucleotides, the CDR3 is TGTGCCAGCAGTCCCCGTATGGGAGAAGAGACCCAGTACTTC.

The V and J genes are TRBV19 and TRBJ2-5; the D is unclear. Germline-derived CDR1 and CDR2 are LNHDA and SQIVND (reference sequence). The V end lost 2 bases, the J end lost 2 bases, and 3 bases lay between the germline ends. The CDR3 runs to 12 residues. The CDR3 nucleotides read TGTGCCAGTAGTATAAGACAAGAGACCCAGTACTTC. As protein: CASSIRQETQYF. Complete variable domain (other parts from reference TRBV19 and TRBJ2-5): DGGITQSPKYLFRKEGQNVTLSCEQNLNHDAMYWYRQDPGQGLRLIYYSQIVNDFQKGDIAEGYSVSREKKESFPLTVTSAQKNPTAFYLCASSIRQETQYFGPGTRLLVL.

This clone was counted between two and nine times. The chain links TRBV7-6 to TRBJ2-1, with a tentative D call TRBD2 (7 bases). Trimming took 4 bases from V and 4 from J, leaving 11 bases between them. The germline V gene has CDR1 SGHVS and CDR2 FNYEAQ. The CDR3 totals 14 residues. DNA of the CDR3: TGTGCCAGCAGCTGGGGGGGGCCATACAATGAGCAGTTCTTC. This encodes CASSWGGPYNEQFF.

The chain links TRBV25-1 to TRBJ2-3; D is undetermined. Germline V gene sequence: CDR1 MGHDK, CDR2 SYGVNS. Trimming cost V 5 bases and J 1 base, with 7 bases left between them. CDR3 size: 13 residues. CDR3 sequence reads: CASSSMGTDTQYF. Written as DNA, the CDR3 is TGTGCCAGCAGTAGTATGGGCACAGATACGCAGTATTTT.